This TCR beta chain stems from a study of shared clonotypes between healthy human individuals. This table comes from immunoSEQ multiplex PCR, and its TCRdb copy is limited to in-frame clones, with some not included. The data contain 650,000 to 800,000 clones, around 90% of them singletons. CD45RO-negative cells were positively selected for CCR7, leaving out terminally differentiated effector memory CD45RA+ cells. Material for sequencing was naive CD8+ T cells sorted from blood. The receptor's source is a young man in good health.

This chain's CDR3 is CSSSDIFNYGYTF. The CDR3 coding sequence is TGCAGCTCTTCGGACATTTTTAACTATGGCTACACCTTC. The chain carries TRBV29-1 and TRBJ1-2, with a weak D call TRBD1 (5 bases). There are 13 residues in the CDR3. Trimming left V 8 bases short and J 1 base short, with 14 bases between. Per the germline V gene, CDR1 is SQVTM and CDR2 is ANQGSEA.